Below are 4 T cell receptor beta chains sequenced from a single sample in a study of glioma-infiltrating T cells. Amplification of TCR alpha and beta CDR3 regions from RNA used iRepertoire nested multiplex PCR. TCRdb independently ran MiXCR on the multiplex PCR reads; one entry per CDR3 protein. The sample shows roughly 200,000 distinct CDR3 sequences, more than 30% of them seen only once. Sequencing used glioma tissue, nonneoplastic brain tissue, or PBMCs (not recorded which). These receptors were taken from a human donor with low-grade glioma or glioblastoma, undergoing nonglioma brain surgery, or in good health (not recorded which).

This clonotype was seen ten or more times. The chain is built from TRBV20-1 and TRBJ2-5; D may be TRBD1 or TRBD2 (7 bases each). The CDR3 spans 14 residues. V was shortened by 6 bases and J by 2 bases, with 16 bases between the two germline ends. The germline CDR1 and CDR2 sequences are DFQATT and SNEGSKA (reference sequence). The CDR3, as DNA: TGCAGTGCGAAACAGGGGCGGGGGCAAGAGACCCAGTACTTC. This encodes CSAKQGRGQETQYF.

This clonotype was picked up many times. This chain uses TRBV6-2 or TRBV6-3 with TRBJ2-1; D is possibly TRBD2 (6 bases). Germline V CDR1 and CDR2: MNHEY, SVGEGT. The CDR3 is 17 residues long. The germline V and J ends were trimmed by 7 bases and 2 bases, with 21 bases remaining between them. The CDR3 loop is CASTPAPGGKTYNEQFF. The CDR3 bases are TGTGCCAGCACCCCAGCACCGGGCGGGAAGACCTACAATGAGCAGTTCTTC.

The sample holds many counts of this clonotype. The chain links TRBV14 to TRBJ1-2; D ambiguous. Trimming left V 2 bases short and J 0 bases short, with 4 bases between. The CDR3 contains 13 residues. Germline V gene data show CDR1 as SGHDN and CDR2 as FVKESK. The CDR3 loop reads CASSQPSNYGYTF. The CDR3 DNA follows: TGTGCCAGCAGCCAACCCTCTAACTATGGCTACACCTTC.

Only a few counts were recorded for this clonotype. The J gene is TRBJ2-7, the V gene TRBV29-1, with 8 bases matching TRBD1. This CDR3 has 15 amino acids. Germline V CDR1 and CDR2: SQVTM, ANQGSEA. V was clipped by 2 bases and J by 3 bases; unmatched bases: 9. CDR3 sequence (DNA): TGCAGCGTTGAAAATATGAGGACAGGGTACTACGAGCAGTACTTC. Amino acids: CSVENMRTGYYEQYF.